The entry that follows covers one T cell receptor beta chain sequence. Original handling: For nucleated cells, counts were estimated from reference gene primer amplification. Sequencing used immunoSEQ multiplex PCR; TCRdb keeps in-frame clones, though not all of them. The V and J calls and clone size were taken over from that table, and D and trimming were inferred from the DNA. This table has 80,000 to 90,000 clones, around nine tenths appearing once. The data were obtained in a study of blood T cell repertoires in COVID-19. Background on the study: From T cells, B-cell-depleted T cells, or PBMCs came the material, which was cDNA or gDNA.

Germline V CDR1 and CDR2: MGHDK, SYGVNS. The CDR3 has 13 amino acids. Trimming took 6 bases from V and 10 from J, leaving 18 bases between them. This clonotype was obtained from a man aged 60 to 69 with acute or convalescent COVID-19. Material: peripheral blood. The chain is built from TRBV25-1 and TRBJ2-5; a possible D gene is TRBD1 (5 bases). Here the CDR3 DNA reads TGTGCCAGCAGCACCAGGACACAGGCAGGCCAGTACTTC. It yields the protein CASSTRTQAGQYF.